A single sample is the source of the 6 T cell receptor beta chains below, sequenced in a study of CD8+ T cells in alopecia areata. Following RNA extraction, reverse transcription yielded cDNA that acted as the sequencing template. Sequencing used immunoSEQ multiplex PCR; TCRdb keeps in-frame clones, though not all of them. The sample gives 200,000 to 250,000 clones, approximately 52% of which show up once; just over 0.45% is in the top ten. Sequencing was performed on CD4+ T cells sorted from blood, taken at week 0. The receptor source for this set is a human donor with alopecia areata.

The chain joins TRBV2 to TRBJ1-2; TRBD1 matches at 10 bases. Trimming took 5 bases from V and 4 from J; bases not matched to a gene: 4. The CDR3 covers 14 residues. Germline V gene lookup returns CDR1 SNHLY and CDR2 FYNNEI. The CDR3 loop reads CASSRDRGPYGYTF. The CDR3 DNA is TGTGCCAGCAGTCGGGACAGGGGTCCCTATGGCTACACCTTC.

This clone showed up just once. The V call is TRBV20-1, the J call TRBJ1-2; no clear D gene. V lost 6 bases and J lost 4, with 9 bases in between. This CDR3 is 11 amino acids long. Germline CDR1 reads DFQATT; CDR2 reads SNEGSKA (reference sequence). The CDR3 is CSANRVYGYTF. In DNA, the CDR3 is TGCAGTGCGAACCGGGTCTATGGCTACACCTTC.

This clone was recorded once. V and J are TRBV7-9 and TRBJ1-6; 8 bases are shared with TRBD1. The CDR3 consists of 15 residues. Germline CDR1 and CDR2: SEHNR and FQNEAQ (reference sequence). Trimming took 5 bases from V and 9 from J; bases not matched to a gene: 9. The CDR3 spells CASSAHQGAGSPLHF. DNA for the CDR3: TGTGCCAGCAGCGCCCATCAGGGGGCAGGTTCACCCCTCCACTTT.

This clone was seen a few times. The chain couples TRBV29-1 to TRBJ2-7, with TRBD1 identical over 8 bases. The ends lost 7 bases at V and 3 bases at J; junction bases unmatched: 5. The CDR3 consists of 12 residues. CDR1 is SQVTM and CDR2 is ANQGSEA in the germline V gene. The CDR3 DNA is TGCAGCGGTGGACAGGGTTTCTACGAGCAGTACTTC. Residues: CSGGQGFYEQYF.

This clone has only a few counts. This sequence joins TRBV27 and TRBJ1-5; no definite D call. The CDR3 covers 13 residues. Germline lookup yields CDR1 MNHEY and CDR2 SMNVEV (reference sequence). V was trimmed by 5 bases and J by 9 bases, leaving 14 bases between them. In DNA form, the CDR3 reads TGTGCCAGCAGTGAGCGGGTTAGTACGCCCCAGCATTTT. It is translated as CASSERVSTPQHF.

The chain couples TRBV27 to TRBJ1-6; D is perhaps TRBD1 (6 bases). The CDR3 is 14 amino acids. Germline lookup yields CDR1 MNHEY and CDR2 SMNVEV (reference sequence). Deletions cut 6 bases from V and 8 bases from J, with 14 bases between. The CDR3 is CASRRGGHDSPLHF. The DNA of the CDR3 is TGTGCCAGCAGACGAGGGGGACATGATTCACCCCTCCACTTT.